This TCR beta chain was sequenced in a study of OX40 agonist ivuxolimab in advanced cancers. For context, the study as a whole: Ivuxolimab was an agonistic, fully human IgG2 monoclonal antibody directed against OX40 (CD134), a costimulatory receptor. The paper describes the monotherapy dose-escalation part (N = 52 patients) of the phase I trial of ivuxolimab. Prior anti-PD-1, anti-PD-L1 or anti-CTLA-4 therapy was permitted, and checkpoint inhibitors had been received by under 50% of dose-escalation patients. In the dose-escalation cohort, approximately 80% of patients were male, and the mean age was approximately 60 years with a range of roughly 23 to 79. Intravenous ivuxolimab was administered to patients every 2 weeks at six dose levels: 0.01, 0.1, 0.3, 1.5, 3 and 10 mg/kg. Partial responses occurred in three dose-escalation patients: two with cutaneous melanoma and one with hepatocellular carcinoma. Among the roughly 52 dose-escalation patients, around 20 had hepatocellular carcinoma, 15 or so melanoma, 9 renal cell carcinoma and 9 head and neck cancer. Peripheral TCRbeta sequencing aimed to test whether ivuxolimab altered TCR sequence diversity and caused clonal T-cell expansion. The study at large found these results: After ivuxolimab, more expanded clones were found on average in CD8+ T cells than in CD4+ T cells. In partial responders in the 0.1-3.0 mg/kg groups, normalized peripheral clonal expansion was found to be among the lowest, especially among CD8+ T cells. At doses of 0.1 to 3.0 mg/kg, clonal expansion of both CD4+ and CD8+ T cells in blood was seen between baseline and week 6. The antigen specificity of the peripheral T cells that underwent clonal expansion was not determined. Low levels of normalized T-cell clonal expansion were also seen in some patients who did not respond.

Genomic DNA was extracted from sorted cells for sequencing of the TCRbeta CDR3 region. The immunoSEQ Assay was used to sequence the TCRbeta CDR3 regions. TCRdb took this table from immuneACCESS and kept in-frame rearrangements with V and J called. Such tables lack part of the clones; where checked against another copy, unresolved V genes explain under half of the gap, and the rest is unexplained. The sample yields approximately 72,000 clones; around 88% were counted once. The ten largest clones take up approximately 0.86% of the sample. Patients with autoimmune disease history or receiving systemic immunosuppression were excluded from the trial. Peripheral blood for TCR sequencing was collected from all dose cohorts at baseline, on cycle 4 day 1, and on cycle 7 day 1. Samples came from an open-label, multicenter, first-in-human phase I dose-escalation trial of ivuxolimab. Adults with locally advanced or metastatic head and neck squamous cell, hepatocellular, melanoma or renal cell carcinoma were enrolled in the trial. Before TCR sequencing, CD4+ T cells and CD8+ T cells from peripheral blood were sorted into separate populations.

As to this clone: No antigen is known for it. Base quality data are lacking; no much larger clone is found one base away.

CDR1 SGDLS and CDR2 YYNGEE are derived from the germline V gene. Taken from cysteine to phenylalanine, the CDR3 has 14 residues. Kept here is only the CDR3 DNA, which spans 42 bases and is read in frame from base 1. Relative to germline, V is 4 bases shorter and J is 9 bases shorter, with 20 bases between their ends. The TCR sequence derives from an adult with an advanced solid tumor such as melanoma, head and neck, liver or kidney cancer. The chain uses TRBV9 and TRBJ2-7, with the D call perhaps TRBD1 or TRBD2, as 5 bases match in each case. The sequencing here drew on CD4+ or CD8+ T cells sorted from blood, taken in a trial of the OX40 agonist ivuxolimab. The CDR3 reads CASSPMGDLSGQYF. The nucleotide sequence is TGTGCCAGCAGCCCCATGGGGGATTTGAGCGGGCAGTACTTC.